Here is one T cell receptor (beta chain) with its context. The sample originates from a study of cytomegalovirus exposure and HLA in healthy donors. Losses at the gene ends were 3 bases for V and 6 bases for J; bases not matched to a gene: 12. Looked up from germline, CDR1 is SGHRS and CDR2 is YFSETQ. This CDR3 is built from 18 residues. In the PCR, 60 Vbeta and 13 Jbeta primers were used. Profiled with immunoSEQ multiplex PCR; TCRdb holds only in-frame clones, not every one. The table records under 200,000 clones, 68% of them present only once. This sequence joins TRBV5-1 and TRBJ2-1; TRBD2 matches 13 bases. The receptor was isolated from a man aged 50-60 years in good health and CMV-seronegative. Source material: PBMCs. DNA of the CDR3: TGCGCCAGCAGCTGGGGAGGACTAGCGGGGGATCAGGTCAATGAGCAGTTCTTC. Its protein product is CASSWGGLAGDQVNEQFF.